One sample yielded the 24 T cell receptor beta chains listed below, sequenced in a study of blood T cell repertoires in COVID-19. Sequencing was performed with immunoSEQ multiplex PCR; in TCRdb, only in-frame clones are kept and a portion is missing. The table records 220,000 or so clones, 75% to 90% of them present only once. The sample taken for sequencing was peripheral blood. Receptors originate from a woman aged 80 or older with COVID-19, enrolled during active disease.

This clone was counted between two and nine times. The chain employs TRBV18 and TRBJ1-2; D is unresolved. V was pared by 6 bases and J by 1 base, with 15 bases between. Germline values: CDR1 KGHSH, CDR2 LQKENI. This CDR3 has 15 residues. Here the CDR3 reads CASSVFREFNYGYTF. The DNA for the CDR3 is TGTGCCAGCTCGGTTTTTCGGGAGTTTAACTATGGCTACACCTTC.

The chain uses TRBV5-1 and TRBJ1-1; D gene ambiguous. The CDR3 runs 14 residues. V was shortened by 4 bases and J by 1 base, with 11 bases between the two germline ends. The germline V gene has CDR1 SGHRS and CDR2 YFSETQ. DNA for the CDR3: TGCGCCAGCAGCCTAAGTTTCGGGAACACTGAAGCTTTCTTT. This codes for CASSLSFGNTEAFF.

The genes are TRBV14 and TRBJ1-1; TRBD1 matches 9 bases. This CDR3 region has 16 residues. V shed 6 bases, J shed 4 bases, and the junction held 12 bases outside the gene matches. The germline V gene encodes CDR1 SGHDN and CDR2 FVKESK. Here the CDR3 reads CASSPGQGGGRTEAFF. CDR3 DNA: TGTGCCAGCAGTCCGGGACAGGGCGGAGGGCGCACTGAAGCTTTCTTT.

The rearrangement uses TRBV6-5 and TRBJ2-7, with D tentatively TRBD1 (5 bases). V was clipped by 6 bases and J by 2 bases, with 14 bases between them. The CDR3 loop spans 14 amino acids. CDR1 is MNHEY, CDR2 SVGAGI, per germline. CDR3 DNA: TGTGCCAGCAGACTAAACAGGAGCCCCTACGAGCAGTACTTC. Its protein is CASRLNRSPYEQYF.

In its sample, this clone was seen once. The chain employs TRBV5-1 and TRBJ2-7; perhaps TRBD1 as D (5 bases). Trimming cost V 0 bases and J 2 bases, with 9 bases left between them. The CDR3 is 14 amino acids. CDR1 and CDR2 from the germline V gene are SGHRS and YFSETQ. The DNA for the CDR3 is TGCGCCAGCAGCTTGGCACAGGAGACCTACGAGCAGTACTTC. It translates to CASSLAQETYEQYF.

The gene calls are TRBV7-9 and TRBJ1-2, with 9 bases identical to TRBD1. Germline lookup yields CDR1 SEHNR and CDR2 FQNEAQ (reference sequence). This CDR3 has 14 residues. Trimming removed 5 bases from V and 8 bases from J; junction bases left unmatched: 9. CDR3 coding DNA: TGTGCCAGCAGCCTAGGACAGGGGTACGACGGCTACACCTTC. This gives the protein CASSLGQGYDGYTF.

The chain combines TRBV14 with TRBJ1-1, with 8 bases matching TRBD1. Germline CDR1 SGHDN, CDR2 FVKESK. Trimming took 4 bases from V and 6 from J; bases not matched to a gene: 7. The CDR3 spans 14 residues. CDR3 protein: CASSPRQGFSEAFF. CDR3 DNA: TGTGCCAGCAGCCCCCGACAGGGGTTTTCTGAAGCTTTCTTT.

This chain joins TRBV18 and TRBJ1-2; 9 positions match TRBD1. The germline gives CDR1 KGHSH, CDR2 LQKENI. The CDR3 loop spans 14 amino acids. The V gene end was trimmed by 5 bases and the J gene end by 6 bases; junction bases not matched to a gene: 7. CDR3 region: CASSKDRGVDGYTF. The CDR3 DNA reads TGTGCCAGCTCAAAGGACAGGGGAGTAGATGGCTACACCTTC.

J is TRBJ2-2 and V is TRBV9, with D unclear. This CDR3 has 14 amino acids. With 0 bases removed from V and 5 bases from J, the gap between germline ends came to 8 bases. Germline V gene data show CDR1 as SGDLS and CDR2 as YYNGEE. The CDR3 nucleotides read TGTGCCAGCAGCGTAGCTGCCCAGACCGGGGAGCTGTTTTTT. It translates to CASSVAAQTGELFF.

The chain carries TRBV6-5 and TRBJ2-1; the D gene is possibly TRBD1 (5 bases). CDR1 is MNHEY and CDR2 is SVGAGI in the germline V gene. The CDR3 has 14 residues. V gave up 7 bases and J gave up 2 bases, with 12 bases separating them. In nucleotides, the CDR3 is TGTGCCAGCATAGGGGTCCACGCCTACAATGAGCAGTTCTTC. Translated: CASIGVHAYNEQFF.

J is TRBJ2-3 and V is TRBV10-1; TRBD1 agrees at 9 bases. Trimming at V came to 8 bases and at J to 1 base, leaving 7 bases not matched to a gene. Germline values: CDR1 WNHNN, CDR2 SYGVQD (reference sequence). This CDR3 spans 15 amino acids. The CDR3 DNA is TGCGCCAGCTCTCCGGACAGGGGTCGCACAGATACGCAGTATTTT. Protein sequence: CASSPDRGRTDTQYF.

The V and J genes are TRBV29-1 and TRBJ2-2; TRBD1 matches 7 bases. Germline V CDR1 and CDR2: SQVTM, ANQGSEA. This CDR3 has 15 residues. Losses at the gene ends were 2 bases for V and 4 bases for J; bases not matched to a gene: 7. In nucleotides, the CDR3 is TGCAGCGTTGAATTGTTACAGGGGACCACCGGGGAGCTGTTTTTT. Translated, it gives CSVELLQGTTGELFF.

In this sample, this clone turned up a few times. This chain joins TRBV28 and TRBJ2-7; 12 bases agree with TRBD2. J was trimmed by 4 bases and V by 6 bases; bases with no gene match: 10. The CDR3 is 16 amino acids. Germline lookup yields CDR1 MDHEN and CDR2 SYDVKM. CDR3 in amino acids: CASSAPTSGSFYEQYF. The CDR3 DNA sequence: TGTGCCAGCAGCGCCCCGACTAGCGGGAGTTTTTACGAGCAGTACTTC.

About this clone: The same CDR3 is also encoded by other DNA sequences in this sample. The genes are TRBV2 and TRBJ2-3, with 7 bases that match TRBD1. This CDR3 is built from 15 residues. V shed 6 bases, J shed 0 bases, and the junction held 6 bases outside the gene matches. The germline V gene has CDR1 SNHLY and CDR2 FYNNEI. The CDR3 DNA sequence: TGTGCCAGCAGCGCCGGGACAGCTAGCACAGATACGCAGTATTTT. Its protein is CASSAGTASTDTQYF.

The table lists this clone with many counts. The CDR3 bases are TGTGCCAGCAGGGGACAGGATGGCTACACCTTC. Translated: CASRGQDGYTF. This chain joins TRBV27 and TRBJ1-2, with TRBD1 matching 8 bases. V was clipped by 6 bases and J by 6 bases; unmatched bases: 0. CDR1 is MNHEY, CDR2 SMNVEV, per germline (reference sequence). This CDR3 is built from 11 residues.

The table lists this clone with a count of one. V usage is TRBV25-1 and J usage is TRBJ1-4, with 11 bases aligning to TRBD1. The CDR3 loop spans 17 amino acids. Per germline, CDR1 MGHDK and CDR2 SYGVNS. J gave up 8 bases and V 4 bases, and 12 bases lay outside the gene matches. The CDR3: CASSASFGQGAGEKLFF. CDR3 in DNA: TGTGCCAGCAGTGCCTCTTTTGGACAGGGGGCAGGAGAAAAACTGTTTTTT.

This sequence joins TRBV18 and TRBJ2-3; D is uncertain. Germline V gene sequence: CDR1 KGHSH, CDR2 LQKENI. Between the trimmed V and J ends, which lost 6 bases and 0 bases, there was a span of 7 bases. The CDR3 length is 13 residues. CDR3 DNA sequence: TGTGCCAGCTCCCAACTAAGCACAGATACGCAGTATTTT. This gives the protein CASSQLSTDTQYF.

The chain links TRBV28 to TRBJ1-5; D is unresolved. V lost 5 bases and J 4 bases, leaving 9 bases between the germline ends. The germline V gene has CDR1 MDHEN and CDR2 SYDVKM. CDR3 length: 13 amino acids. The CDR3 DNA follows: TGTGCCAGCAGTCGGGTCCTTAATCAGCCCCAGCATTTT. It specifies CASSRVLNQPQHF.

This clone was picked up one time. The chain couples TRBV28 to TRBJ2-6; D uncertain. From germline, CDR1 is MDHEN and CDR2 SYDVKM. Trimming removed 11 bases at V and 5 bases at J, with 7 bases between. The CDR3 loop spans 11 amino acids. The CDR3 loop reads CAVQRANVLTF. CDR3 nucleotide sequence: TGTGCCGTCCAAAGGGCCAACGTCCTGACTTTC.

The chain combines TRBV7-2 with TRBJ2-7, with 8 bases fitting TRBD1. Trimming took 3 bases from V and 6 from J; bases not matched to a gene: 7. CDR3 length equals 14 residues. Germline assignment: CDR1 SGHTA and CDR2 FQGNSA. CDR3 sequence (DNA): TGTGCCAGCAGCTTTCGGGACAGGCCCACCGAGCAGTACTTC. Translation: CASSFRDRPTEQYF.

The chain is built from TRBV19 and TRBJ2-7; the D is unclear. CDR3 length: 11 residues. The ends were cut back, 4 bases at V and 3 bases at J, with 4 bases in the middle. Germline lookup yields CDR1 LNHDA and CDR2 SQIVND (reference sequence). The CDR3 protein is CASSSLYEQYF. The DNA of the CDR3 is TGTGCCAGTAGTAGTCTCTACGAGCAGTACTTC. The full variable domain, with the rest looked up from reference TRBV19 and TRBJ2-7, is DGGITQSPKYLFRKEGQNVTLSCEQNLNHDAMYWYRQDPGQGLRLIYYSQIVNDFQKGDIAEGYSVSREKKESFPLTVTSAQKNPTAFYLCASSSLYEQYFGPGTRLTVT.

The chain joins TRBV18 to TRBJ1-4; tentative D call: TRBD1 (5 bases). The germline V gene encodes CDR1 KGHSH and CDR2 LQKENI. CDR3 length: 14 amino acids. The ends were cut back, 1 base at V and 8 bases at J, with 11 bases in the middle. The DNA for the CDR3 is TGTGCCAGCTCACCACGGCAGGGAATCGAAAAACTGTTTTTT. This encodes CASSPRQGIEKLFF.

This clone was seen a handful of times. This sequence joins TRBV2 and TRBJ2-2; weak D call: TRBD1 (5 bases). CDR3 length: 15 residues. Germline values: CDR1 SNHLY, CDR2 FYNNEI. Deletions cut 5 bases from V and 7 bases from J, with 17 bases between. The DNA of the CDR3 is TGTGCCAGCAGTCCTAGACAGCTCCCCAGCGGGGAGCTGTTTTTT. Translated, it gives CASSPRQLPSGELFF.

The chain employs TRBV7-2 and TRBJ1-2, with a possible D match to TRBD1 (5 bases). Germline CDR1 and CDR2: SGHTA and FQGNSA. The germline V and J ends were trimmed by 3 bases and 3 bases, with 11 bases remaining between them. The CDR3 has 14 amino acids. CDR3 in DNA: TGTGCCAGCAGCTTCTGGCGGGGGGACTATGGCTACACCTTC. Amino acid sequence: CASSFWRGDYGYTF. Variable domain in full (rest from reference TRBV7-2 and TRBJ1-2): GAGVSQSPSNKVTEKGKDVELRCDPISGHTALYWYRQSLGQGLEFLIYFQGNSAPDKSGLPSDRFSAERTGGSVSTLTIQRTQQEDSAVYLCASSFWRGDYGYTFGSGTRLTVV.